This TCR beta chain was observed in a study of blood T cell repertoires in COVID-19. Study context: Sources were T cells, B-cell-depleted T cells, or PBMCs; the material itself was cDNA or gDNA.

Germline V gives CDR1 MGHRA, CDR2 YSYEKL. This CDR3 spans 17 amino acids. Germline trimming cut 4 bases from V and 8 bases from J; bases unmatched to any gene: 16. Here immunoSEQ multiplex PCR was the method, and the copy in TCRdb shows in-frame clones only, minus some. This table holds 45,000 to 65,000 clones, about 87% found once. The V call is TRBV4-1, the J call TRBJ2-1; 8 bases are shared with TRBD1. This TCR derives from a human donor in a cohort sampled during active COVID-19. The sample consisted of peripheral blood. The DNA of the CDR3 is TGCGCCAGCAGCCCCTCGTGGAGGGCGGCAGGGGGCTATGAGCAGTTCTTC. Its translation: CASSPSWRAAGGYEQFF.